The present T cell receptor (beta chain) was sequenced within a study of OX40 agonist ivuxolimab in advanced cancers. Whole-study context: The dose-escalation cohort was over 65% male, with a mean age of 60 years, ranging about 23 to 90. Regarding the study as a whole: On average, CD8+ T cells showed a greater number of expanded clones than CD4+. At 0.1 to 3.0 mg/kg and by week 6, CD4+ and CD8+ T cells in the blood had expanded clonally.

With respect to this clone: Its antigen is still unknown.

CDR3 length: 16 amino acids. Germline CDR1 SGHNT, CDR2 YYREEE (reference sequence). V was trimmed by 4 bases and J by 1 base, leaving 12 bases between them. The repertoire was sequenced with immunoSEQ multiplex PCR; TCRdb's copy has only in-frame clones and lacks some. This sample has over 150,000 clones, with 85% to 95% found just once. The gene calls are TRBV5-4 and TRBJ2-6, with D perhaps TRBD1 (5 bases). The specimen was CD4+ or CD8+ T cells sorted from blood, collected in a trial of the OX40 agonist ivuxolimab. This TCR was recovered from an adult with an advanced solid tumor such as melanoma, head and neck, liver or kidney cancer. DNA for the CDR3: TGTGCCAGCAGCCCGCCTAGGACATCTGGGGCCAACGTCCTGACTTTC. The encoded protein is CASSPPRTSGANVLTF.